The clone carrying this T cell receptor beta chain was detected ten times or more. Its specificity is not known. Germline is not matched at one junction end, which may reflect a read error. Time point of the sample: newly diagnosed GD, antithyroid drugs for less than 3 months. RNA from PBMCs was the source of the TCR library. Those enrolled as patients came out of an endocrinology department in Xi'an, China. The data were obtained in a study of regulatory T cells in long-lasting Graves disease. General study results and limits: Public clonotype sharing was higher in persistent than newly diagnosed patients. Study of thyroid tissue was not done, with only peripheral blood studied.

iRepertoire HTBI primers and Arm-PCR of CDR3 regions built TCR beta libraries. Via MiXCR, TCRdb re-called the multiplex PCR reads, giving one row per CDR3 protein. The sample includes about 440,000 distinct CDR3 sequences, 15% of them seen just once. These data were also filed under a second study, of T cells in Graves' hyperthyroidism and ophthalmopathy.

The sequenced sample was peripheral blood mononuclear cells (PBMCs), obtained at new diagnosis, from a patient treated with antithyroid drugs. The receptor was isolated from a woman aged 25 to 39 with Graves disease.

DNA for the CDR3: TGTACCAGCAGCTTAGGCAGGGGACAATCCTACGAGCAGTACTTC. Its protein is CTSSLGRGQSYEQYF. The chain has TRBV7-3 and TRBJ2-7, with a possible D match to TRBD1 (6 bases). There are 15 residues in the CDR3. Germline loops: CDR1 SGHTA, CDR2 FQGTGA.